This T cell receptor beta chain is drawn from a study of neurological immune-mediated disorders. The cDNA was synthesized by 5'RACE incorporating 10-nucleotide random UMIs. Each CDR3 protein gets one entry after TCRdb re-called the 5' RACE reads with MiXCR. Among 85,000 to 90,000 distinct CDR3 sequences listed, approximately 4% were seen once. J lost 9 bases, V lost 1 base, and 23 bases had no gene match. The CDR3 has 20 residues. Germline CDR1 reads SEHNR; CDR2 reads FQNEAQ (reference sequence). Findings of the study overall: Falling below healthy controls, multiple sclerosis showed the least TCR clonal expansion, while HTLV-1-associated myelopathy showed the most. No CDR3 amino acid sequences were shared by expanded clones across subjects, suggesting private repertoires in all groups.

This clonotype was observed at least ten times. The antigen is unknown. The chain carries TRBV7-9 and TRBJ2-1; 8 bases align to TRBD2. The TCR comes from a woman in her forties or fifties with multiple sclerosis. Material for sequencing was PBMCs. The CDR3 reads CASSLVFGSLLAGGQIEQFF. CDR3 nucleotides: TGTGCCAGCAGCTTAGTCTTTGGATCTCTCTTGGCGGGGGGCCAGATTGAGCAGTTCTTC.